Following are 21 T cell receptor beta chains from one sample sequenced in a study of T cells expressing NK-cell markers. TCRdb reprocessed the 5' RACE reads and keeps a single row for each CDR3 protein, giving no DNA. The sample's table shows 250,000 or so distinct CDR3 sequences. Sequenced input: blood T cells: a sorted CD56 or NKG2C T cell subset, CD4+ or CD8+ T cells, or bulk PBMC T cells (not recorded which). The source of these receptors is a woman between 18 and 70 years old in good health.

V gene TRBV5-1 combines with J gene TRBJ2-3; without DNA, the TCRdb call of TRBD2 cannot be checked. Germline CDR1 is SGHRS and CDR2 is YFSETQ. The CDR3 is 16 residues long. CDR3 sequence: CASRSRDGALTDTQYF.

This chain joins TRBV12-3 or TRBV12-4 and TRBJ1-6. The CDR3 runs 15 residues. The CDR3: CASSPRRGDNSPLHF.

The CDR3 sequence is CSARDWRQGGHQPQHF. The chain joins TRBV20-1 to TRBJ1-5; TCRdb lists TRBD1, though no DNA is available to test this call. Germline V gives CDR1 DFQATT, CDR2 SNEGSKA (reference sequence). CDR3 size: 16 residues.

The rearrangement joins TRBV12-3 or TRBV12-4 to TRBJ1-1; without DNA, the TCRdb call of TRBD1 cannot be checked. The CDR3 has 13 amino acids. The CDR3 loop is CASRMGRGAEAFF.

The rearrangement uses TRBV3-1 and TRBJ2-2. The CDR3 has 12 residues. Germline V gene sequence: CDR1 LGHDT, CDR2 YNNKEL (reference sequence). The CDR3 loop reads CASSQYDGELFF.

The chain employs TRBV29-1 and TRBJ2-3. Germline V gene sequence: CDR1 SQVTM, CDR2 ANQGSEA. This CDR3 contains 11 residues. The CDR3 sequence: CSVGPTDTQYF.

The chain uses TRBV20-1 and TRBJ2-6; TCRdb gives TRBD1 as the D gene, but with no DNA this cannot be confirmed. This CDR3 region has 17 residues. The germline V gene encodes CDR1 DFQATT and CDR2 SNEGSKA (reference sequence). CDR3 region: CSARDPDRGPGANVLTF.

The J gene is TRBJ1-1, the V gene TRBV12-3 or TRBV12-4; TCRdb selects TRBD1, and the lack of DNA leaves this call unchecked. The CDR3 loop spans 14 amino acids. The CDR3 reads CASNLQGLNTEAFF.

V and J are TRBV20-1 and TRBJ2-7. CDR1 is DFQATT and CDR2 is SNEGSKA in the germline V gene (reference sequence). The CDR3 loop spans 14 amino acids. The CDR3 sequence: CSARDSGSSYEQYF.

The chain has TRBV12-3 or TRBV12-4 and TRBJ2-7; lacking DNA, the TRBD1 call made by TCRdb goes unchecked. CDR3 length: 15 residues. CDR3 amino acids: CASSFSATGGYEQYF.

The genes are TRBV9 and TRBJ1-6; TCRdb returns TRBD1, unconfirmable since there is no DNA. CDR3 length: 17 amino acids. Looked up from germline, CDR1 is SGDLS and CDR2 is YYNGEE. The CDR3 here is CASSPYQGWSYNSPLHF.

The gene calls are TRBV7-8 and TRBJ2-2; TCRdb's D gene call, TRBD1, goes unchecked for lack of DNA. The CDR3 is 15 residues long. Looked up from germline, CDR1 is SGHVS and CDR2 is FQNEAQ. The CDR3 protein is CASSPRGGTTGELFF.

V is TRBV20-1 and J is TRBJ1-4; TCRdb proposes TRBD1, but this gene call is untestable without DNA. This CDR3 region has 15 residues. Germline CDR1 is DFQATT and CDR2 is SNEGSKA (reference sequence). CDR3 protein: CSAPLPLGGLGKLFF.

J is TRBJ2-5 and V is TRBV20-1; no DNA is available, so the TRBD1 call from TCRdb remains unchecked. Germline assignment: CDR1 DFQATT and CDR2 SNEGSKA (reference sequence). CDR3 length: 12 amino acids. CDR3 amino acids: CSGKQGGETQYF.

This sequence joins TRBV12-3 or TRBV12-4 and TRBJ2-5; as DNA is missing, the TRBD2 call by TCRdb cannot be tested. The length of the CDR3 is 17 residues. The CDR3 protein is CASTKGRTSGSGETQYF.

J is TRBJ1-5 and V is TRBV19; TCRdb selects TRBD1, and the lack of DNA leaves this call unchecked. The CDR3 has 14 residues. The germline gives CDR1 LNHDA, CDR2 SQIVND (reference sequence). The CDR3 protein is CASSPLTGVGPQHF. The full variable domain, in which reference TRBV19 and TRBJ1-5 provide the parts outside the CDR3, is DGGITQSPKYLFRKEGQNVTLSCEQNLNHDAMYWYRQDPGQGLRLIYYSQIVNDFQKGDIAEGYSVSREKKESFPLTVTSAQKNPTAFYLCASSPLTGVGPQHFGDGTRLSIL.

The rearrangement links TRBV11-2 to TRBJ2-4; the D gene TCRdb calls, TRBD1, cannot be checked with no DNA. The V gene's germline CDR1 is SGHAT and CDR2 FQNNGV. This CDR3 comprises 14 residues. The CDR3 is CASSAGGAKNIQYF.

The genes are TRBV20-1 and TRBJ2-1; TCRdb picks TRBD2, but there is no DNA to check that call. There are 17 residues in the CDR3. CDR1 and CDR2 (germline): DFQATT, SNEGSKA (reference sequence). This CDR3 reads CSARVPPGTSGRGEQFF.

This chain connects TRBV29-1 to TRBJ1-2; the TRBD1 assignment by TCRdb is unverifiable without DNA. The CDR3 has 13 amino acids. Germline V gene lookup returns CDR1 SQVTM and CDR2 ANQGSEA. The CDR3: CSVELGQGNGYTF. Full variable domain (missing parts from reference TRBV29-1 and TRBJ1-2): SAVISQKPSRDICQRGTSLTIQCQVDSQVTMMFWYRQQPGQSLTLIATANQGSEATYESGFVIDKFPISRPNLTFSTLTVSNMSPEDSSIYLCSVELGQGNGYTFGSGTRLTVV.

This chain joins TRBV12-3 or TRBV12-4 and TRBJ1-2; as DNA is missing, the TRBD1 call by TCRdb cannot be tested. CDR3 length equals 13 residues. Here the CDR3 reads CASSFFTGGFLFF.

The chain has TRBV28 and TRBJ2-7. Germline CDR1 and CDR2: MDHEN and SYDVKM. This CDR3 has 15 amino acids. CDR3: CASSPPSRASYEQYF.